This T cell receptor beta chain originates from a study of blood T cell repertoires in COVID-19. As for the study in general: Donors in the United States, Italy and Spain gave samples during acute or convalescent COVID-19. T cells, B-cell-depleted T cells, or PBMCs supplied cDNA or gDNA.

The authors' processing: How many nucleated cells were present was estimated from reference gene primer amplification. Clones were read by immunoSEQ multiplex PCR, and TCRdb kept only the in-frame ones, dropping some. The V and J calls and clone size come from that table; D and trimming were worked out from the DNA. The sample has approximately 91,000 clones, about 80% seen once. Material: peripheral blood. The receptor's source is a man between 70 and 80 years old with acute or convalescent COVID-19.

The CDR3 region is CASSQTGSFYEQYF. DNA for the CDR3: TGTGCCAGCAGCCAGACCGGGAGTTTTTACGAGCAGTACTTC. The chain has TRBV3-1 (or the pseudogene TRBV3-2) and TRBJ2-7; weak D call: TRBD2 (6 bases). The CDR3 is made up of 14 amino acids. V gave up 3 bases and J gave up 4 bases, with 13 bases separating them. CDR1 is LGHDT, CDR2 YNNKEL, per germline (reference sequence).